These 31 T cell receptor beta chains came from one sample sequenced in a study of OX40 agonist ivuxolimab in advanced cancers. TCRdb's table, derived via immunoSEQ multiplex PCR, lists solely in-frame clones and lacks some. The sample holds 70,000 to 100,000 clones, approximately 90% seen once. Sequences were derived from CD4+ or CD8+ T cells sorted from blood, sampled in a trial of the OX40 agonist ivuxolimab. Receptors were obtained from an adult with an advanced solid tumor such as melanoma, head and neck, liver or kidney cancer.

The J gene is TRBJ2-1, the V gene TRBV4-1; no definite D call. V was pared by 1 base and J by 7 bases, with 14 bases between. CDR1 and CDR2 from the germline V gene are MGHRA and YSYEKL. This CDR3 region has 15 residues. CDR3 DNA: TGCGCCAGCAGCCAAGGGGTGGCTAGTGAGAATGAGCAGTTCTTC. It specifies CASSQGVASENEQFF.

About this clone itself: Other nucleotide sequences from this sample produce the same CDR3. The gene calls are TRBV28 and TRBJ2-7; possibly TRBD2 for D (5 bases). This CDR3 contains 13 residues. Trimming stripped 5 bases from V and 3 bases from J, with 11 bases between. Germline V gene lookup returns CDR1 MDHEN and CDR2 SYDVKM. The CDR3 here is CASSPPGSYEQYF. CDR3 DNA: TGTGCCAGCAGTCCCCCGGGAAGCTACGAGCAGTACTTC.

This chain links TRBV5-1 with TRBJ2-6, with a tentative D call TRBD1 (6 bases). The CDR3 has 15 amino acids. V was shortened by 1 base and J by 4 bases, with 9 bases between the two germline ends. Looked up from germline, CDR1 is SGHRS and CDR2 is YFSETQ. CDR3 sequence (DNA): TGCGCCAGCAGCTTGCAGGGGTCGGGGGCCAACGTCCTGACTTTC. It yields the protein CASSLQGSGANVLTF.

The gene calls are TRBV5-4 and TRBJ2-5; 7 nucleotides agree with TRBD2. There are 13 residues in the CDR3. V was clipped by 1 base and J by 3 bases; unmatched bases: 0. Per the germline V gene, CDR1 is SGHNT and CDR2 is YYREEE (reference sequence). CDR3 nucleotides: TGTGCCAGCAGCTTGCGGGGGGAAGAGACCCAGTACTTC. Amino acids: CASSLRGEETQYF.

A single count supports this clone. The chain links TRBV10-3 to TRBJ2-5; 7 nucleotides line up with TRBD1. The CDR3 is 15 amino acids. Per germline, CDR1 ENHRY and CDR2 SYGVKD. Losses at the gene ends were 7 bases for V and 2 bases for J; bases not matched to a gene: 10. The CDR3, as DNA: TGTGCCATCAATCCACACCCAGGGGGACAAGAGACCCAGTACTTC. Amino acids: CAINPHPGGQETQYF.

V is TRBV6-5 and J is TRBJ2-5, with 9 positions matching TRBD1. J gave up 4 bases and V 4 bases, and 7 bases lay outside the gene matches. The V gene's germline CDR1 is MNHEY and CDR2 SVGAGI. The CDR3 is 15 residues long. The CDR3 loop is CASSSMTGGGETQYF. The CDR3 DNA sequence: TGTGCCAGCAGTTCTATGACAGGGGGGGGAGAGACCCAGTACTTC.

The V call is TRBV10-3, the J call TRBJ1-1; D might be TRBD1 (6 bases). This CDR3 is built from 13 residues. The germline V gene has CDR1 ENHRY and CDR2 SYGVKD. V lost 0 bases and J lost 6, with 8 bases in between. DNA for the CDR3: TGTGCCATCAGTGAGTCGACAGGTTCTGAAGCTTTCTTT. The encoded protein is CAISESTGSEAFF.

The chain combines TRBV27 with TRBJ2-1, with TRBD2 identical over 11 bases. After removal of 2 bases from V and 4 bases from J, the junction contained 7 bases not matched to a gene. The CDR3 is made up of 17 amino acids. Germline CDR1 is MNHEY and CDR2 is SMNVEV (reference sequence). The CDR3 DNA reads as TGTGCCAGCAGTTTAGGATGGGGGACTAGCGGATACAATGAGCAGTTCTTC. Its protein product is CASSLGWGTSGYNEQFF.

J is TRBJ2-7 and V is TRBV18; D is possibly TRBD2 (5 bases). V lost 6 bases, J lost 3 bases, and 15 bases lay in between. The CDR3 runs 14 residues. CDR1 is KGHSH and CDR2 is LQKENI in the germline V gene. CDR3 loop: CASSISPGDYEQYF. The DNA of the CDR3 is TGTGCCAGCTCCATAAGCCCCGGGGACTACGAGCAGTACTTC.

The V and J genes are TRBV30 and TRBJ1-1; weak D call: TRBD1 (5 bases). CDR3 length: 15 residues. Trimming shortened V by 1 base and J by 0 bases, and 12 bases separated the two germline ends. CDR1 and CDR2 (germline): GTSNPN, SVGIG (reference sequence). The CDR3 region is CAWSGDGSMNTEAFF. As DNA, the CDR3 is TGTGCCTGGAGTGGGGACGGGTCTATGAACACTGAAGCTTTCTTT. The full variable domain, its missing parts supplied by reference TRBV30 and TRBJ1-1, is SQTIHQWPATLVQPVGSPLSLECTVEGTSNPNLYWYRQAAGRGLQLLFYSVGIGQISSEVPQNLSASRPQDRQFILSSKKLLLSDSGFYLCAWSGDGSMNTEAFFGQGTRLTVV.

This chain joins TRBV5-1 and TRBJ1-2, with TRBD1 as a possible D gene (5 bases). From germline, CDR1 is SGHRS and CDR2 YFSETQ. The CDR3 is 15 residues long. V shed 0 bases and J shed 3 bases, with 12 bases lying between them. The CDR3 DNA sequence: TGCGCCAGCAGCTTGGGTGGGACGGATTACTATGGCTACACCTTC. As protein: CASSLGGTDYYGYTF.

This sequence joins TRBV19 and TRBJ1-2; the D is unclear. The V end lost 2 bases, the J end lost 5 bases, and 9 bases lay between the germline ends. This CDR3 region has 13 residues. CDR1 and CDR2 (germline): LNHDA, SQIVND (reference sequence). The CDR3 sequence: CASSIYSGYGYTF. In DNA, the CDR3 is TGTGCCAGTAGTATATACAGTGGTTATGGCTACACCTTC.

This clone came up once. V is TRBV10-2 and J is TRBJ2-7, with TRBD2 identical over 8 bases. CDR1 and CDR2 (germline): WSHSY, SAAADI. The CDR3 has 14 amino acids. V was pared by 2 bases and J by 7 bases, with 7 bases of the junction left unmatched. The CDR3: CASSEGTSVVEQYF. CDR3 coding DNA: TGCGCCAGCAGTGAGGGGACTAGTGTCGTAGAGCAGTACTTC.

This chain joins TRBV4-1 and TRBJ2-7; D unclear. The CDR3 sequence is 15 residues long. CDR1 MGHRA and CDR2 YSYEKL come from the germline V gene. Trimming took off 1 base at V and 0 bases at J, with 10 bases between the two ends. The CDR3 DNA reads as TGCGCCAGCAGCCAAGGTGGCGGACGCTCCTACGAGCAGTACTTC. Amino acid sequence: CASSQGGGRSYEQYF.

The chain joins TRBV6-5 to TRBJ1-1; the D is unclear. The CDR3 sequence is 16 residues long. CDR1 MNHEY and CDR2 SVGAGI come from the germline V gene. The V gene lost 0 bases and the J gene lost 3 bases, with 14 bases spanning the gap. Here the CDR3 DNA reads TGTGCCAGCAGTTACTCTCGGGCGACCGGTGACACTGAAGCTTTCTTT. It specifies CASSYSRATGDTEAFF.

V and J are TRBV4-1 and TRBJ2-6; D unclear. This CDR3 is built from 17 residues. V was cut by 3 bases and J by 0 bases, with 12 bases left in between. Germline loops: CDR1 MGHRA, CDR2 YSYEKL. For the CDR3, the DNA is TGCGCCAGCAGCCAGGTAGGGTTAGGCTCTGGGGCCAACGTCCTGACTTTC. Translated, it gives CASSQVGLGSGANVLTF.

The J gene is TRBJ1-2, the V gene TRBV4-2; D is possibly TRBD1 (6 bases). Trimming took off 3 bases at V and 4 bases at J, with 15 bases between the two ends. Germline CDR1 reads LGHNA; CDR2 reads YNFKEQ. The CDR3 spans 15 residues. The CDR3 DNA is TGTGCCAGCAGCCAGGAGCTGACAGGTTTCTATGGCTACACCTTC. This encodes CASSQELTGFYGYTF.

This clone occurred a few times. CDR3 sequence reads: CASRLAGATQPQHF. As DNA, the CDR3 is TGTGCCAGCAGGCTGGCAGGGGCGACTCAGCCCCAGCATTTT. The chain employs TRBV28 and TRBJ1-5; D possibly corresponds to TRBD1 (6 bases). This CDR3 has 14 residues. V was clipped by 6 bases and J by 6 bases, with 15 bases between them. Germline CDR1 is MDHEN and CDR2 is SYDVKM.

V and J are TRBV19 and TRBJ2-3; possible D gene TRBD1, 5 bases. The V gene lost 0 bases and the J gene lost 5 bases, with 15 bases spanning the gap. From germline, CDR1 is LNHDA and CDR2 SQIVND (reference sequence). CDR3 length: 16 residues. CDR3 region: CASSIDPAGQRDTQYF. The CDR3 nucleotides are TGTGCCAGTAGTATAGACCCAGCAGGACAAAGAGATACGCAGTATTTT.

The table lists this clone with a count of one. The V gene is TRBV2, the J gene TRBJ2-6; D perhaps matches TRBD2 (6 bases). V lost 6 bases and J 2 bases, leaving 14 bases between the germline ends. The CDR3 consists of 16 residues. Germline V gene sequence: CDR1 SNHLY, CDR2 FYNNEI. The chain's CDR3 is CASRATTSPGANVLTF. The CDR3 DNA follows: TGTGCCAGCAGGGCTACTACTAGCCCTGGGGCCAACGTCCTGACTTTC.

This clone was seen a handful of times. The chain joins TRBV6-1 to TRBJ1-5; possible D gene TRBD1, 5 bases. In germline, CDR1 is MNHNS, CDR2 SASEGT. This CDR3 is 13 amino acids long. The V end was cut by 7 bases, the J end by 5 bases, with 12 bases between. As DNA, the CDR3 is TGTGCCAGCACCCGGCAAGGGGATCAGCCCCAGCATTTT. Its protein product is CASTRQGDQPQHF.

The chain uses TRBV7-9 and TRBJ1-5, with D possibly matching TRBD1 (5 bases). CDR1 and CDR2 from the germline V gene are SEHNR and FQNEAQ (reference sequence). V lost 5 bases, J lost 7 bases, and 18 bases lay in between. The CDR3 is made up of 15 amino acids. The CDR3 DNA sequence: TGTGCCAGCAGCCCTGGGGTAGGGGTCTGGCAGCCCCAGCATTTT. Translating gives CASSPGVGVWQPQHF.

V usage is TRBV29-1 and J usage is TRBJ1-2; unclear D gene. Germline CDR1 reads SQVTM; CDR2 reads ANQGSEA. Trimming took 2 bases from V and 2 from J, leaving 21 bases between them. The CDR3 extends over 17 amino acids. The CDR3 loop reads CSVEQMAPREINYGYTF. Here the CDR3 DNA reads TGCAGCGTTGAACAAATGGCCCCTAGGGAGATCAACTATGGCTACACCTTC.

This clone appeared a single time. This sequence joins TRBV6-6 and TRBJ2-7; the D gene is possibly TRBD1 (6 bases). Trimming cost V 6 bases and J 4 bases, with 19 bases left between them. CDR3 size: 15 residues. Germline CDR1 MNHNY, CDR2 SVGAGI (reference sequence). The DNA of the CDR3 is TGTGCCAGCAGAACCGGGTCCGGGACACCGTACGAGCAGTACTTC. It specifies CASRTGSGTPYEQYF.

For the CDR3, the DNA is TGCGCCAGCAGCCAAGTCGACGCCGTTGCTGCAACTAATGAAAAACTGTTTTTT. This translates into CASSQVDAVAATNEKLFF. V is TRBV4-1 and J is TRBJ1-4; D ambiguous. The V and J ends lost 1 base and 0 bases respectively, with 15 bases between them. There are 18 residues in the CDR3. The germline V gene has CDR1 MGHRA and CDR2 YSYEKL.

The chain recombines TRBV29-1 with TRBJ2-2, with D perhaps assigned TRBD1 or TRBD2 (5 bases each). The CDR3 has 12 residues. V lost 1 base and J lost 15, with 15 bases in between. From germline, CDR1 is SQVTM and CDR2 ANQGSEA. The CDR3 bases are TGCAGCGTTGAAGGGGGGACCCTGGGGGTGTTTTTT. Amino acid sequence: CSVEGGTLGVFF.

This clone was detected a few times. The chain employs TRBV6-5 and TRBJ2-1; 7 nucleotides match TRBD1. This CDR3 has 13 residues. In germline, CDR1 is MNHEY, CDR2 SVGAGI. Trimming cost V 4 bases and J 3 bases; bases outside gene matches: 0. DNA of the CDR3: TGTGCCAGCAGTTGGGACAGCTACAATGAGCAGTTCTTC. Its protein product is CASSWDSYNEQFF.

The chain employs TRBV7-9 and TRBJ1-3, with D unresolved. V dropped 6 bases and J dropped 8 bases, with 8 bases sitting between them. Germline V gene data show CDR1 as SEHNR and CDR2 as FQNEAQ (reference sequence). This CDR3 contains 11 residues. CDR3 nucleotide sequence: TGTGCCAGCAGTTCCCCGTACACCATATATTTT. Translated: CASSSPYTIYF.

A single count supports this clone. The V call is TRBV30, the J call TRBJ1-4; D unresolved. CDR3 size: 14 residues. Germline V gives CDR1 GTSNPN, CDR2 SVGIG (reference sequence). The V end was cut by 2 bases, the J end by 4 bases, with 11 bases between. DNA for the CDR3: TGTGCCTGGAGTAAGACGGGTAATAATGAAAAACTGTTTTTT. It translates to CAWSKTGNNEKLFF.

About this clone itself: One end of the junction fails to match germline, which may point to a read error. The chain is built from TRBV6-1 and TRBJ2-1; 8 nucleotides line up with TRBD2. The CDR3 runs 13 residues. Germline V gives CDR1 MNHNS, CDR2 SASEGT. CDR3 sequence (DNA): TGTGCCGGCAGCGGGAGCGCCTACAATGAGCAGTTCTTC. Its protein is CAGSGSAYNEQFF.

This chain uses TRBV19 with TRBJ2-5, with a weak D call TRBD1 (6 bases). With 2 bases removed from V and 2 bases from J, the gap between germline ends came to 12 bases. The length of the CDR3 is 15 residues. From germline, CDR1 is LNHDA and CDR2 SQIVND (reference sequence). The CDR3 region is CASSIQQGGQETQYF. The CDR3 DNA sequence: TGTGCCAGTAGTATACAACAGGGTGGGCAAGAGACCCAGTACTTC.